This T cell receptor beta chain was sequenced for a study of shared clonotypes between healthy human individuals. Germline-derived CDR1 and CDR2 are PRHDT and FYEKMQ (reference sequence). The CDR3 is 15 residues long. V was shortened by 1 base and J by 12 bases, with 19 bases between the two germline ends. Each PCR replicate from the sorted subsets contained around 0.2 ug DNA, which is some 32,000 T cell genomes. Sequencing was performed with immunoSEQ multiplex PCR; in TCRdb, only in-frame clones are kept and a portion is missing. The profile shows around 300,000 clones, around 86% of them singletons. Notes on the study in general: Rarefaction gave evidence that sorted-subset sequencing remained incomplete despite large depth.

Concerning this clone: Its antigen is not known.

The chain links TRBV13 to TRBJ2-1, with a weak D call TRBD1 (6 bases). The clonotype comes from a man between 18 and 35 years old in good health. Material for sequencing was memory CD8+ T cells sorted from blood. The sample's subset: CD45RO+ cells pooled with CCR7-negative TemRA cells. CDR3 region: CASSLALDSPIGQFF. The CDR3 DNA follows: TGTGCCAGCAGCTTAGCCCTGGACAGTCCCATCGGGCAGTTCTTC.